This T cell receptor (beta chain) was retrieved from a study of T cells in Graves' hyperthyroidism and ophthalmopathy. This clonotype was seen many times. Regions amplified from RNA transcripts were the TCR beta CDR3 regions. First-round RT-PCR of the TCR CDR3 relied on the HTBI primer set. A single record per CDR3 protein comes from TCRdb applying MiXCR to the multiplex PCR reads. This table holds approximately 560,000 distinct CDR3 sequences, 15% to 18% found once. Patients having uncontrolled infection, another autoimmune disease, pregnancy or lactation were not included. Clinicians diagnosed patients from clinical symptoms, serum thyroxine and TRAb, thyroid ultrasound and orbital computed tomography. The sample consisted of blood. The TCR originated in a woman in her thirties with Graves' hyperthyroidism.

The CDR3 coding sequence is TGCGCCAGCAGCAGACCCAGTTCCTCCTACAATGAGCAGTTCTTC. This codes for CASSRPSSSYNEQFF. This chain uses TRBV5-1 with TRBJ2-1; D gene unclear. This CDR3 spans 15 amino acids. CDR1 and CDR2 (germline): SGHRS, YFSETQ. With 4 bases removed from V and 0 bases from J, the gap between germline ends came to 11 bases.